Sequencing of this T cell receptor beta chain was carried out in a study of T-cell memory formation after mild COVID-19 (dated by TCRdb to the early 2020s). For the wider study: Most TCR sequence clusters were specific to one of the two donors. Two young, previously healthy adult volunteers made up the cohort, one male and one female. T-cell clones expanding and contracting after mild COVID-19 in a couple of donors were tracked by longitudinal TCRalpha and TCRbeta repertoire sequencing.

The paper's findings and limits, for the study overall: The study covered only a couple of mild cases, and larger cohorts including severe cases with pre-infection samples were considered necessary. Some responding clones were detected in pre-infection memory, suggesting pre-existing cross-reactive memory T cells joined the SARS-CoV-2 response. Contracting CD4+ clones turned up mainly in the CM and EM memory subsets, whereas EMRA was where CD8+ clones were enriched. Balanced CD4/CD8 phenotypes were observed for clones contracting from day 15 to 85, whereas a bias towards CD4+ was observed for a second wave of clones expanding from day 15 to 37. SARS-CoV-2 specificity was not confirmed for the second-wave clones peaking on day 37.

In the germline V gene (reference sequence), CDR1 corresponds to DFQATT and CDR2 to SNEGSKA. From cysteine to phenylalanine, the CDR3 is 15 amino acids long. Just CDR3 DNA is preserved here, 45 bases in frame from base 1. V and J are trimmed by 2 bases and 3 bases, and the gene matches miss 7 bases of the junction. PBMCs were isolated by Ficoll-Paque density gradient centrifugation. Note on this clonotype: Its specific antigen is unknown. One base away there is no much larger clone; base qualities are not given.

The sample was run on an Illumina NovaSeq 6000. TCRalpha and TCRbeta cDNA libraries were constructed by 5'RACE with constant-segment primers, with sample barcodes and unique molecular identifiers being introduced. RNA was extracted from every sample with Trizol reagent. Libraries were amplified in two PCR steps, with a second sample barcode and Illumina TruSeq adapters added in the second step. Sequencing of libraries was performed on an Illumina NovaSeq with 2 x 150 bp paired-end reads. The study's own analysis went as follows. Reads were demultiplexed and collapsed into UMI-guided consensus sequences with migec v1.2.7. Using mixcr v2.1.11, the UMI consensuses were aligned to TRA and TRB V and J templates and assembled into clonotypes. A clonotype was counted as expanded or contracted only if both edgeR and NoisET called the change significant, with noise models trained on biological replicates. edgeR calls used a false discovery rate-adjusted p below 0.01 and a log2 fold-change threshold of 1. As an exploratory analysis of dynamics, max-normalized trajectories of the 1000 most abundant clonotypes were examined by PCA with hierarchical clustering. Separately sequenced CD4+ and CD8+ repertoires were used to assign the CD4 or CD8 phenotype of responding clones. The public reads were quality trimmed at Q25 with fastp and then assembled into clones with MiXCR by TCRdb, keeping productive beta chains. Each record represents a unique CDR3 protein, reported with the most common genes and DNA among its rows. The V and J calls and clone size are TCRdb's, not the authors'. Recorded for this sample are under 250,000 distinct CDR3 sequences; 7.5% to 10% of them occurred a single time. The ten largest account for 20% to 25% of the sample.

The chain couples TRBV20-1 to TRBJ1-5; 7 junctional bases match TRBD1. The material sequenced was PBMCs or a T cell subset sorted from them (not recorded which). The sequence was obtained from a man aged 18 to 29 who had mild COVID-19 (a few samples of this study predate the infection). The sample titles of this study are shuffled in the database, so cell type and time point are left out; the donor was told from shared clones. The nucleotide sequence is given as TGCAGTGCTAGAATTTGGACAGGATACAATCAGCCCCAGCATTTT. The resulting protein is CSARIWTGYNQPQHF.